This TCR beta chain originates from a study of radiotherapy plus CTLA-4 blockade in lung cancer (dated by TCRdb to between 2018 and 2020). Turning to the overall study: Objective responses occurred in about 19% of enrolled patients, and around 29% achieved disease control.

Points the paper makes about the study in general: The strongest predictors of response, as reported, were early dynamic changes in blood T cell clones along with a rise in serum interferon-beta after radiation. TCR clones derived from tumors expanded in peripheral blood after treatment with radiotherapy and ipilimumab.

The CDR3 goes from the cysteine to the phenylalanine over 16 residues. Only the CDR3 portion is preserved as DNA: 48 bases, with reading frame beginning at the first base. V lost 0 bases and J lost 9 bases, and the count of bases not matched to a germline gene is 6. In the germline V gene, CDR1 corresponds to SGDLS and CDR2 to YYNGEE. The study evaluated CTLA-4 blockade (ipilimumab) given together with focal radiation therapy in patients who had chemo-refractory metastatic non-small-cell lung cancer. The library was produced with the immunoSEQ multiplex PCR assay. Here the immuneACCESS table is served through TCRdb, limited to in-frame sequences with V and J called. Missing clones are a known gap in these copies; in checked studies unresolved V genes cover under half, and the rest lacks a known reason. This sample gives 80,000 or so clones in total; around 81% of them show up just once. About 20% of the sample is in the top ten clones.

As for this clone: Its recognized antigen is unknown. No per-base quality is available; no much larger clone lies one base away.

The chain couples TRBV9 to TRBJ1-6, and TRBD1 aligns with 10 junction nucleotides. The receptor was derived from a human donor with non-small cell lung cancer whose response to radiotherapy plus ipilimumab could not be evaluated. Some clones in this sample may be carry-over from other donors' samples. Sequenced here: peripheral blood, sampled from a patient treated with radiotherapy plus ipilimumab. CDR3 reads: CASSVDPGTGVSPLHF. The DNA is as follows: TGTGCCAGCAGCGTAGACCCCGGGACAGGGGTTTCACCCCTCCACTTT.